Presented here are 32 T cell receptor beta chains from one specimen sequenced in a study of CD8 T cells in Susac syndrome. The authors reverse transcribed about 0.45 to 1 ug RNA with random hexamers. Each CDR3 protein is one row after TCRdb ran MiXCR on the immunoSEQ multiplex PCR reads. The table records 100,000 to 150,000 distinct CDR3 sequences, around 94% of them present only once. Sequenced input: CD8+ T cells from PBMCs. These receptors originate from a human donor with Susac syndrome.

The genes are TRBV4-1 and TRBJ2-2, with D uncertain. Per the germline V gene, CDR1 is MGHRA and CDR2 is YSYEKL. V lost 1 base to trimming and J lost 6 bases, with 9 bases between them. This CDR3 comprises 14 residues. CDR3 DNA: TGCGCCAGCAGCCAAGTGGGATTTTCCGGGGAGCTGTTTTTT. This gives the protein CASSQVGFSGELFF.

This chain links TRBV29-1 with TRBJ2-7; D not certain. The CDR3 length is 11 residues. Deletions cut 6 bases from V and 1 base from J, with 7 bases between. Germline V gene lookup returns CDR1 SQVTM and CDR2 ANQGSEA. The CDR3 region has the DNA TGCAGCGTGTCGGATTCCTACGAGCAGTACTTC. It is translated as CSVSDSYEQYF.

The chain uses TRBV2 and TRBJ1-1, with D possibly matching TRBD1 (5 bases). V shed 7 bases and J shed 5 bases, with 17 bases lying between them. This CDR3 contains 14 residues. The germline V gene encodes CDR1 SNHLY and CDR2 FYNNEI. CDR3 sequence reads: CASTIGTTRTEAFF. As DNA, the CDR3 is TGTGCCAGCACCATAGGGACTACCCGGACTGAAGCTTTCTTT. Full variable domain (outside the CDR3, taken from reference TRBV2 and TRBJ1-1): EPEVTQTPSHQVTQMGQEVILRCVPISNHLYFYWYRQILGQKVEFLVSFYNNEISEKSEIFDDQFSVERPDGSNFTLKIRSTKLEDSAMYFCASTIGTTRTEAFFGQGTRLTVV.

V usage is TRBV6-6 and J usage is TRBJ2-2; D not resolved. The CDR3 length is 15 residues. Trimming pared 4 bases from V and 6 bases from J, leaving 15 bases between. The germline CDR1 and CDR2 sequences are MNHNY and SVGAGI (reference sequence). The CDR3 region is CASSSTSPAAGELFF. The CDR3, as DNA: TGTGCCAGCAGTTCAACCTCTCCGGCGGCCGGGGAGCTGTTTTTT.

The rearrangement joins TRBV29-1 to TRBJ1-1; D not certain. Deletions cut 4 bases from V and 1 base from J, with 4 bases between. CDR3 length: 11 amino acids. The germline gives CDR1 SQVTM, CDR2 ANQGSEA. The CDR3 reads CSVGENTEAFF. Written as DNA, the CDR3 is TGCAGCGTTGGGGAGAACACTGAAGCTTTCTTT. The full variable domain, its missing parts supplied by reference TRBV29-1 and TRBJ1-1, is SAVISQKPSRDICQRGTSLTIQCQVDSQVTMMFWYRQQPGQSLTLIATANQGSEATYESGFVIDKFPISRPNLTFSTLTVSNMSPEDSSIYLCSVGENTEAFFGQGTRLTVV.

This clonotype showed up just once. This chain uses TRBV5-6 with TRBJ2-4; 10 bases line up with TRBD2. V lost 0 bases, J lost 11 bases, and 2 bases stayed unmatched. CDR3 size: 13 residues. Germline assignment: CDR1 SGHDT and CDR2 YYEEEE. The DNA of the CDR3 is TGTGCCAGCAGCTTGGGGACTAGCGGCTTTCAGTACTTC. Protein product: CASSLGTSGFQYF.

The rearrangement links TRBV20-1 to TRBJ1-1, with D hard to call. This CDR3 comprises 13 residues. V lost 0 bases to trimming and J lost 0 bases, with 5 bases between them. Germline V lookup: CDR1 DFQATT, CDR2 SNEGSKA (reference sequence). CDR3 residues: CSARDGMNTEAFF. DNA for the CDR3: TGCAGTGCTAGAGACGGGATGAACACTGAAGCTTTCTTT.

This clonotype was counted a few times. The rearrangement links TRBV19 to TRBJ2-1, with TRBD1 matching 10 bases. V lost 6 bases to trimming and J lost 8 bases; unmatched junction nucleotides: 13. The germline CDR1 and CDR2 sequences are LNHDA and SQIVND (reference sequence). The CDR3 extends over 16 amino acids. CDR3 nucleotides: TGTGCCAGTAGCTCATTTCCGGGACAGGGGATCGATGAGCAGTTCTTC. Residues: CASSSFPGQGIDEQFF. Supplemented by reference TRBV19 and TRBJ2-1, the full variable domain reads DGGITQSPKYLFRKEGQNVTLSCEQNLNHDAMYWYRQDPGQGLRLIYYSQIVNDFQKGDIAEGYSVSREKKESFPLTVTSAQKNPTAFYLCASSSFPGQGIDEQFFGPGTRLTVL.

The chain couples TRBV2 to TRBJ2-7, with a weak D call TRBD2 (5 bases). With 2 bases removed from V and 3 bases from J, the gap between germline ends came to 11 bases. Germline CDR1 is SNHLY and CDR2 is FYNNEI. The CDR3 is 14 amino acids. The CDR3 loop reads CASSEMLAVYEQYF. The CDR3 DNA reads TGTGCCAGCAGTGAAATGCTAGCTGTCTACGAGCAGTACTTC.

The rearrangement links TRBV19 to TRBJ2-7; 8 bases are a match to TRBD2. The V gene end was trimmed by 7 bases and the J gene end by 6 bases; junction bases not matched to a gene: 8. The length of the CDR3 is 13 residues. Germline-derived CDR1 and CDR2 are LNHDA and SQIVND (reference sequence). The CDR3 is CASTGGAAREQYF. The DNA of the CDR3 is TGTGCCAGTACCGGGGGGGCGGCCCGCGAGCAGTACTTC.

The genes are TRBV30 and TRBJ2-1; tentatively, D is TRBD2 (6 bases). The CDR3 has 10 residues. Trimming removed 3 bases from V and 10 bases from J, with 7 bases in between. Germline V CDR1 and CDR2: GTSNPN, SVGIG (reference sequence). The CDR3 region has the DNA TGTGCCTGGAGCGGAGGGGAGCAGTTCTTC. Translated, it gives CAWSGGEQFF. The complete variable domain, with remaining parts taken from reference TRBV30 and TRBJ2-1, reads SQTIHQWPATLVQPVGSPLSLECTVEGTSNPNLYWYRQAAGRGLQLLFYSVGIGQISSEVPQNLSASRPQDRQFILSSKKLLLSDSGFYLCAWSGGEQFFGPGTRLTVL.

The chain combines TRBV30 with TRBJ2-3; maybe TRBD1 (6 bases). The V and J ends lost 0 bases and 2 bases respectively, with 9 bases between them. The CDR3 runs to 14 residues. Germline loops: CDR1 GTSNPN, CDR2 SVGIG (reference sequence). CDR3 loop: CAWSVGQYTDTQYF. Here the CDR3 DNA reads TGTGCCTGGAGTGTAGGACAGTACACAGATACGCAGTATTTT. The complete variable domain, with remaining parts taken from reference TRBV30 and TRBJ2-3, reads SQTIHQWPATLVQPVGSPLSLECTVEGTSNPNLYWYRQAAGRGLQLLFYSVGIGQISSEVPQNLSASRPQDRQFILSSKKLLLSDSGFYLCAWSVGQYTDTQYFGPGTRLTVL.

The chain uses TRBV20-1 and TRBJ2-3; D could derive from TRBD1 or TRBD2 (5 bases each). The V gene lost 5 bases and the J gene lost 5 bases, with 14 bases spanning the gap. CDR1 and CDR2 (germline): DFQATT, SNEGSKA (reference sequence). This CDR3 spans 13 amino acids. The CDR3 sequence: CSAWDREVDTQYF. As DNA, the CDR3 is TGCAGTGCTTGGGACCGAGAGGTAGATACGCAGTATTTT.

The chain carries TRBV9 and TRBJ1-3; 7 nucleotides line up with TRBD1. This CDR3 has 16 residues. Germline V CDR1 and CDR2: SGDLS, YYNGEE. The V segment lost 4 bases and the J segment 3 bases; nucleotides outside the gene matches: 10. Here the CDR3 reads CASSTSGRDSGNTIYF. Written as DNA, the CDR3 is TGTGCCAGCAGCACAAGTGGCCGGGACAGTGGAAACACCATATATTTT.

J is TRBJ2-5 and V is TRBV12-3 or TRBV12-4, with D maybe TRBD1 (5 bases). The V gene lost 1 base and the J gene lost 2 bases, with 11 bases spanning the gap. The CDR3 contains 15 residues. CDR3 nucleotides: TGTGCCAGCAGTTTAGATTCGGCAGGGCAAGAGACCCAGTACTTC. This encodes CASSLDSAGQETQYF.

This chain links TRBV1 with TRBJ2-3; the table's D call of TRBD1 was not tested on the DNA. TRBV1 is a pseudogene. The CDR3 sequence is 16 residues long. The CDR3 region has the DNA TGCACCAGCAGCCAAGAGCGGGGGTGGGGCACAGATACGCAGTATTTT. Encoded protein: CTSSQERGWGTDTQYF.

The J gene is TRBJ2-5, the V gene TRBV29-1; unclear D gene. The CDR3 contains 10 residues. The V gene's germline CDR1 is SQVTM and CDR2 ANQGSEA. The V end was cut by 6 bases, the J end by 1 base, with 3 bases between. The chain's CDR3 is CSVGQETQYF. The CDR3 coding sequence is TGCAGCGTGGGCCAAGAGACCCAGTACTTC.

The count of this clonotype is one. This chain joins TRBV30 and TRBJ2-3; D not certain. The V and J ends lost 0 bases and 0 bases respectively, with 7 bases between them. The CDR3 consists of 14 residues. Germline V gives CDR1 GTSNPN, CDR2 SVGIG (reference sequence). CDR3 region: CAWSVAISTDTQYF. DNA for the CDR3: TGTGCCTGGAGTGTAGCGATTAGCACAGATACGCAGTATTTT.

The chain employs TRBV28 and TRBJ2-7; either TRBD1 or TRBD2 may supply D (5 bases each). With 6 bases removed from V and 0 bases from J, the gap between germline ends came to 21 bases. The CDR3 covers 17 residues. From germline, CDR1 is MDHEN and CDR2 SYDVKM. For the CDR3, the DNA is TGTGCCAGCAGCCGGGACCGCCTTTACTATAGCTCCTACGAGCAGTACTTC. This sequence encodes CASSRDRLYYSSYEQYF.

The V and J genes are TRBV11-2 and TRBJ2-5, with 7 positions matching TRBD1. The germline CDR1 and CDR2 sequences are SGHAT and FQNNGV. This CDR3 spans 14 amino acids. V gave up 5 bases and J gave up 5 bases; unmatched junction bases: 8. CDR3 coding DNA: TGTGCCAGCAGCCCGACAGGGTTCGGGGAGACCCAGTACTTC. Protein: CASSPTGFGETQYF.

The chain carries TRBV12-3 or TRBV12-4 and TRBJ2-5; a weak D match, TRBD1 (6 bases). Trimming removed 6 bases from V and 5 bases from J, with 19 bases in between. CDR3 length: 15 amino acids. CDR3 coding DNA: TGTGCCAGCAGGGGGACGGGGCAGGGGCAGGAGACCCAGTACTTC. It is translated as CASRGTGQGQETQYF.

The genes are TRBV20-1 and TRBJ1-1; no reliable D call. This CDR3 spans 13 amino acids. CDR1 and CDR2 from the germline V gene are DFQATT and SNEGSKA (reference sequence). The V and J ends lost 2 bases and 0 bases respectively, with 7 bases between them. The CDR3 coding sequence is TGCAGTGCTAGAATGGAGATGAACACTGAAGCTTTCTTT. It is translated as CSARMEMNTEAFF.

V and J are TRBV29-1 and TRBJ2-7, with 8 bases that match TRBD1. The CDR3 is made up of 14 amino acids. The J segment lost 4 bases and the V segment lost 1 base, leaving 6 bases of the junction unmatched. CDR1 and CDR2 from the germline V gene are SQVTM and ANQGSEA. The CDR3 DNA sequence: TGCAGCGTTGAAGGAGGGACAGGATCTTACGAGCAGTACTTC. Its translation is CSVEGGTGSYEQYF.

CDR3 nucleotide sequence: TGCAGTGCTAGGGGAGGACAGCCCGCAGAGACCCAGTACTTC. It specifies CSARGGQPAETQYF. The genes are TRBV20-1 and TRBJ2-5; D possibly matches TRBD1 or TRBD2 (6 bases each). Germline CDR1 is DFQATT and CDR2 is SNEGSKA (reference sequence). Trimming removed 3 bases at V and 4 bases at J, with 15 bases between. The CDR3 covers 14 residues.

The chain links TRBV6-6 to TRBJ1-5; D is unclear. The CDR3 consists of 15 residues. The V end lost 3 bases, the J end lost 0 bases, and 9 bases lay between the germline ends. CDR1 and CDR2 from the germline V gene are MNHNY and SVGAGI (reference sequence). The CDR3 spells CASSYGQYSNQPQHF. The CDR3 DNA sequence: TGTGCCAGCAGTTATGGGCAGTATAGCAATCAGCCCCAGCATTTT.

CDR3 residues: CASSSGLGSNYEQYF. The CDR3 DNA is TGTGCCAGCAGTTCCGGGCTTGGGTCGAACTACGAGCAGTACTTC. The chain links TRBV27 to TRBJ2-7, with no clear D. This CDR3 has 15 amino acids. Trimming pared 4 bases from V and 3 bases from J, leaving 16 bases between. Germline V gene sequence: CDR1 MNHEY, CDR2 SMNVEV (reference sequence).

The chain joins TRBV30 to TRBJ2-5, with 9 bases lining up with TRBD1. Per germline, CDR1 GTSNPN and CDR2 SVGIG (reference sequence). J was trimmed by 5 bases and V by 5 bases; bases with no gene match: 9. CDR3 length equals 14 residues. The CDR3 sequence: CAWGAGQGSETQYF. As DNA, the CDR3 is TGTGCCTGGGGGGCGGGACAGGGATCGGAGACCCAGTACTTC.

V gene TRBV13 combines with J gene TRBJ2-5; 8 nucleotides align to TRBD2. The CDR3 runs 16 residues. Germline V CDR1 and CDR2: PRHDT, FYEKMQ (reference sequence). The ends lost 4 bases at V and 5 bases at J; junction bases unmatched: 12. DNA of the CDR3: TGTGCCAGCAGCTCTTTGCGGGGGGCTGTCCTGGAGACCCAGTACTTC. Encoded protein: CASSSLRGAVLETQYF.

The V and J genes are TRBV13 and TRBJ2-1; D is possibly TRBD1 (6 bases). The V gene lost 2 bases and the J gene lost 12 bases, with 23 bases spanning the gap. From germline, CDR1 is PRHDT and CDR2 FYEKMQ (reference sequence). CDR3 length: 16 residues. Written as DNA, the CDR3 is TGTGCCAGCAGCTTACCCTCCGTTGATGGGGGCGCTTGGCAGTTCTTC. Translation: CASSLPSVDGGAWQFF.

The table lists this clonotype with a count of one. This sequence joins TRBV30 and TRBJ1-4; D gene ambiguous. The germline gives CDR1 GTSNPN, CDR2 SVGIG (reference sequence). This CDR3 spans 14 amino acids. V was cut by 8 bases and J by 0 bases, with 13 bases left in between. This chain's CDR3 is CAALGFTTNEKLFF. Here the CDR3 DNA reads TGTGCCGCACTTGGATTTACAACTAATGAAAAACTGTTTTTT.

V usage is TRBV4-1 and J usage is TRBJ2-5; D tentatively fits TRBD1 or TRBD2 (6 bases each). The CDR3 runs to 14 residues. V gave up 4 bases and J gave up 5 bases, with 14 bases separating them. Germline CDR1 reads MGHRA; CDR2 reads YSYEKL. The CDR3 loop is CASSPFGGRETQYF. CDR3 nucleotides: TGCGCCAGCAGCCCGTTCGGGGGCAGGGAGACCCAGTACTTC.

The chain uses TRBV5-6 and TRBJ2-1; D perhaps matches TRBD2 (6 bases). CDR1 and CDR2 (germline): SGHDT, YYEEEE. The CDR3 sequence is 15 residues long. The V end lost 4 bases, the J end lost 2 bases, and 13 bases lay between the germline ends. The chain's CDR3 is CASSRLGLAYNEQFF. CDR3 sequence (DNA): TGTGCCAGCAGCCGACTGGGACTCGCCTACAATGAGCAGTTCTTC.